This TCR beta chain was captured by sequencing in a study of blood T cell repertoires in COVID-19. Libraries were prepared by immunoSEQ multiplex PCR; TCRdb keeps only in-frame clonotypes and omits some of them. The sample shows tens of thousands of clones, more than 80% of them seen only once. The CDR3 spans 17 residues. Germline V gene lookup returns CDR1 DFQATT and CDR2 SNEGSKA (reference sequence). J lost 4 bases, V lost 3 bases, and 11 bases had no gene match. While infection was still active, Seattle patients were enrolled and then followed longitudinally. Sequenced: peripheral blood. The sequence was obtained from an elderly man with COVID-19, enrolled during active disease. The chain uses TRBV20-1 and TRBJ2-2, with 10 bases matching TRBD2. The CDR3, as DNA: TGCAGTGCTAGTGGGGCTAGCGGGAGTTCGGGCACCGGGGAGCTGTTTTTT. It translates to CSASGASGSSGTGELFF.